This T cell receptor beta chain appears in the sequencing data of a study of pediatric ulcerative colitis. The CDR3 is 17 residues long. V was cut by 0 bases and J by 4 bases, with 19 bases left in between. CDR1 and CDR2 (germline): LGHNA, YNFKEQ. Rectal tissue came from one to two pinch biopsies taken at colonoscopy. Sequencing used immunoSEQ multiplex PCR; TCRdb keeps in-frame clones, though not all of them. The data contain 36,000 or so clones, 55% to 85% of them singletons. Material: gut tissue. The chain has TRBV4-2 and TRBJ2-7; D is perhaps TRBD1 or TRBD2 (5 bases each). The sequence was collected from a boy between 10 and 17 years old with moderate ulcerative colitis. This CDR3 is CASSQDSSPLGGYEQYF. The CDR3 nucleotides read TGTGCCAGCAGCCAAGATTCTTCACCCCTTGGGGGTTACGAGCAGTACTTC.